This T cell receptor (beta chain) came from a study of blood T cell repertoires in COVID-19. Details on this clone: The junction differs from germline at one of its ends, possibly a read error.

Repertoires were generated with immunoSEQ multiplex PCR, while TCRdb's copy carries only in-frame clones and drops some. The sample includes fewer than 250,000 clones, approximately 80% of them seen just once. Germline V lookup: CDR1 LNHDA, CDR2 SQIVND (reference sequence). The CDR3 loop spans 15 amino acids. What was sequenced was peripheral blood. V usage is TRBV19 and J usage is TRBJ2-1; TRBD1 might be the D (6 bases). The clonotype originates from a woman older than 75 with acute or convalescent COVID-19. The CDR3: CASSLEDRNRNEQFF. In DNA form, the CDR3 reads TGTGCCAGTAGTTTAGAAGACAGGAATAGGAATGAGCAGTTCTTC.